The next 19 T cell receptor beta chains were all read from a single sample in a study of blood T cell repertoires in COVID-19. Data came from immunoSEQ multiplex PCR; TCRdb stores just in-frame clones and leaves some out. The sample carries fewer than 350,000 clones, approximately 90% recorded once. Sequencing was done on a sample of PBMCs or T cells enriched from blood (not recorded which). The receptor set was obtained from a man in his forties who had been exposed to COVID-19.

J is TRBJ2-7 and V is TRBV4-1; tentative D call: TRBD1 (6 bases). Germline V gives CDR1 MGHRA, CDR2 YSYEKL. The CDR3 is 15 amino acids. V was shortened by 1 base and J by 4 bases, with 14 bases between the two germline ends. The CDR3 DNA reads TGCGCCAGCAGCCAAGTACCAGGACAGAATTACGAGCAGTACTTC. Its translation is CASSQVPGQNYEQYF.

V gene TRBV9 combines with J gene TRBJ2-7; 8 bases match TRBD1. The junction had 10 bases not matched to a gene; V was cut back by 3 bases and J by 5 bases. CDR3 length: 15 amino acids. Per germline, CDR1 SGDLS and CDR2 YYNGEE. The CDR3 nucleotides are TGTGCCAGCAGCGCCACCGGGACAGGCCCTGACGAGCAGTACTTC. Translating gives CASSATGTGPDEQYF.

The V call is TRBV19, the J call TRBJ2-7, with 8 bases lining up with TRBD1. Germline assignment: CDR1 LNHDA and CDR2 SQIVND (reference sequence). The length of the CDR3 is 14 residues. After removal of 3 bases from V and 5 bases from J, the junction contained 6 bases not matched to a gene. This CDR3 reads CASSIRTGLDEQYF. The CDR3 bases are TGTGCCAGTAGTATTCGGACAGGGTTGGACGAGCAGTACTTC.

The chain recombines TRBV18 with TRBJ1-5, with a weak D call TRBD1 (5 bases). V gave up 6 bases and J gave up 0 bases, with 12 bases separating them. Germline-derived CDR1 and CDR2 are KGHSH and LQKENI. The CDR3 runs 15 residues. The CDR3 here is CASSGGPNSNQPQHF. The CDR3 DNA reads TGTGCCAGCTCGGGGGGACCGAATAGCAATCAGCCCCAGCATTTT.

The chain carries TRBV7-2 and TRBJ1-1, with D maybe TRBD1 (5 bases). The CDR3 has 15 residues. The germline V gene encodes CDR1 SGHTA and CDR2 FQGNSA. V was trimmed by 2 bases and J by 5 bases, leaving 15 bases between them. The DNA of the CDR3 is TGTGCCAGCAGCTTAAGGCAACCTCGGGGGACTGAAGCTTTCTTT. Amino acid sequence: CASSLRQPRGTEAFF.

This clone was recorded only once. V usage is TRBV6-2 or TRBV6-3 and J usage is TRBJ2-7; TRBD2 matches 10 bases. The CDR3 is made up of 16 amino acids. The V gene's germline CDR1 is MNHEY and CDR2 SVGEGT. V was clipped by 2 bases and J by 5 bases; unmatched bases: 9. In DNA form, the CDR3 reads TGTGCCAGCAGTTACGGTACCAGCGGGAGGGCGCACGAGCAGTACTTC. It specifies CASSYGTSGRAHEQYF.

This clone was detected once. The chain couples TRBV3-1 (or the pseudogene TRBV3-2) to TRBJ1-6; D is unclear. Trimming cost V 0 bases and J 14 bases, with 17 bases left between them. The CDR3 sequence is 15 residues long. CDR1 is LGHDT and CDR2 is YNNKEL in the germline V gene (reference sequence). The CDR3 here is CASSQEGAPLESLHF. As DNA, the CDR3 is TGTGCCAGCAGCCAAGAAGGAGCGCCCTTAGAATCCCTCCACTTT.

The chain is built from TRBV10-1 and TRBJ1-5, with TRBD1 as a possible D gene (6 bases). V gave up 6 bases and J gave up 7 bases, with 10 bases separating them. This CDR3 comprises 12 residues. Germline CDR1 WNHNN, CDR2 SYGVQD (reference sequence). CDR3 nucleotides: TGCGCCAGCAGGGGGGCGAGACAGCCCCAGCATTTT. The encoded protein is CASRGARQPQHF.

This rearrangement joins TRBV4-1 to TRBJ2-3, with TRBD1 as a possible D gene (5 bases). Looked up from germline, CDR1 is MGHRA and CDR2 is YSYEKL. This CDR3 contains 13 residues. Trimming removed 2 bases at V and 6 bases at J, with 9 bases between. CDR3 in DNA: TGCGCCAGCAGCCAACTTACAGGTGATACGCAGTATTTT. This sequence encodes CASSQLTGDTQYF.

V and J are TRBV30 and TRBJ1-1; no reliable D call. The germline V gene has CDR1 GTSNPN and CDR2 SVGIG (reference sequence). The CDR3 sequence is 14 residues long. Trimming left V 0 bases short and J 1 base short, with 9 bases between. CDR3: CAWSVDLENTEAFF. The CDR3 region has the DNA TGTGCCTGGAGTGTGGACTTGGAGAACACTGAAGCTTTCTTT.

This clone was seen more than once but under ten times. The chain is built from TRBV19 and TRBJ2-1; unclear D gene. The CDR3 extends over 12 amino acids. Trimming shortened V by 5 bases and J by 4 bases, and 6 bases separated the two germline ends. Germline V gene sequence: CDR1 LNHDA, CDR2 SQIVND (reference sequence). The CDR3 DNA is TGTGCCAGTAGTCAGGTGTACAATGAGCAGTTCTTC. It codes for CASSQVYNEQFF.

The chain combines TRBV6-1 with TRBJ1-3; D remains ambiguous. Germline CDR1 MNHNS, CDR2 SASEGT. Deletions cut 2 bases from V and 0 bases from J, with 8 bases between. This CDR3 is 15 amino acids long. The CDR3, as DNA: TGTGCCAGCAGTGAATTAAACTTCTCTGGAAACACCATATATTTT. The encoded protein is CASSELNFSGNTIYF.

The chain couples TRBV5-1 to TRBJ2-6; 8 bases are a match to TRBD1. CDR3 length equals 18 residues. Losses at the gene ends were 4 bases for V and 4 bases for J; bases not matched to a gene: 13. CDR1 is SGHRS, CDR2 YFSETQ, per germline. The CDR3 loop is CASSQGGQGLGGANVLTF. CDR3 sequence (DNA): TGCGCCAGCAGCCAGGGAGGACAGGGCCTAGGCGGGGCCAACGTCCTGACTTTC.

This clone was recorded a few times. This chain joins TRBV7-6 and TRBJ1-5; TRBD1 might be the D (5 bases). The CDR3 spans 15 residues. Germline CDR1 SGHVS, CDR2 FNYEAQ. Deletions cut 3 bases from V and 1 base from J, with 10 bases between. The CDR3 DNA sequence: TGTGCCAGCAGCTTGACAGATGGGAGCAATCAGCCCCAGCATTTT. It specifies CASSLTDGSNQPQHF.

The chain carries TRBV7-2 and TRBJ2-5; 8 nucleotides align to TRBD2. The trim removed 3 bases at V and 2 bases at J, leaving 8 bases unmatched. This CDR3 has 16 amino acids. CDR1 and CDR2 from the germline V gene are SGHTA and FQGNSA. The CDR3 DNA sequence: TGTGCCAGCAGCTTCGATGCTAGCGGGTGGCAAGAGACCCAGTACTTC. This encodes CASSFDASGWQETQYF. Supplemented by reference TRBV7-2 and TRBJ2-5, the full variable domain reads GAGVSQSPSNKVTEKGKDVELRCDPISGHTALYWYRQSLGQGLEFLIYFQGNSAPDKSGLPSDRFSAERTGGSVSTLTIQRTQQEDSAVYLCASSFDASGWQETQYFGPGTRLLVL.

The rearrangement uses TRBV4-2 and TRBJ1-3; TRBD1 agrees at 7 bases. This CDR3 has 15 amino acids. J was trimmed by 5 bases and V by 0 bases; bases with no gene match: 4. CDR1 and CDR2 (germline): LGHNA, YNFKEQ. The CDR3 coding sequence is TGTGCCAGCAGCCAAGAAGGGGACAGACGAAACACCATATATTTT. Protein product: CASSQEGDRRNTIYF.

The genes are TRBV3-1 (or the pseudogene TRBV3-2) and TRBJ2-7, with D maybe TRBD1 (5 bases). V lost 7 bases and J lost 3, with 16 bases in between. CDR1 LGHDT and CDR2 YNNKEL come from the germline V gene (reference sequence). This CDR3 has 14 amino acids. Written as DNA, the CDR3 is TGTGCCAGCACCCCGGCAGGGATCTTCTACGAGCAGTACTTC. This gives the protein CASTPAGIFYEQYF.

This chain connects TRBV7-3 to TRBJ1-5; D may be TRBD1 (6 bases). The CDR3 runs to 18 residues. Trimming removed 3 bases from V and 0 bases from J, with 18 bases in between. Germline V gene sequence: CDR1 SGHTA, CDR2 FQGTGA. CDR3 sequence (DNA): TGTGCCAGCAGCTTGGCCGCGGACAGTACTGTTAGCAATCAGCCCCAGCATTTT. This encodes CASSLAADSTVSNQPQHF.

The chain joins TRBV12-5 to TRBJ2-7, with TRBD1 identical over 7 bases. Trimming cost V 4 bases and J 5 bases; bases outside gene matches: 8. The CDR3 extends over 14 amino acids. CDR1 LGHNT and CDR2 FRNRAP come from the germline V gene. CDR3 DNA: TGTGCTAGTGGTTCGCCCCCTACAGGGGACGAGCAGTACTTC. Protein sequence: CASGSPPTGDEQYF.